This is a list of T cell receptor beta chains from one sample in a study of blood T cell repertoires in COVID-19. Assay used: immunoSEQ multiplex PCR; TCRdb lists only in-frame clones, some missing. Here the sample spans about 360,000 clones, about 86% being singletons. Source material: peripheral blood. The receptors were sampled from a woman aged 55-70 years with COVID-19, enrolled during active disease. CDR3s include the opening cysteine and the closing phenylalanine or tryptophan. Each record gives: D gene, V gene, clone size, J gene, CDR3 protein, CDR3 DNA. A D gene is named only where the DNA matches it firmly. Size is omitted from some rows. Given values are once, few, many or a class for expanded clones.

D: -; V: TRBV7-9; size: -; J: TRBJ2-3; CDR3: CASSRGPQREDTQYF; DNA: TGTGCCAGCAGCCGAGGCCCCCAGAGGGAAGATACGCAGTATTTT
D: -; V: TRBV6-2/TRBV6-3; size: -; J: TRBJ1-6; CDR3: CASSYSRGKGDSPLHF; DNA: TGTGCCAGCAGTTACTCGCGAGGGAAGGGCGATTCACCCCTCCACTTT
D: TRBD2; V: TRBV13; size: -; J: TRBJ2-7; CDR3: CASSLAGGDYEQYF; DNA: TGTGCCAGCAGCTTAGCGGGGGGGGACTACGAGCAGTACTTC
D: -; V: TRBV10-3; size: -; J: TRBJ1-4; CDR3: CAITPGGPNEKLFF; DNA: TGTGCCATCACCCCGGGGGGACCTAATGAAAAACTGTTTTTT
D: TRBD1; V: TRBV19; size: -; J: TRBJ1-1; CDR3: CASRQGLNTEAFF; DNA: TGTGCCAGCCGACAGGGGTTGAACACTGAAGCTTTCTTT
D: TRBD2; V: TRBV3-1/TRBV3-2; size: -; J: TRBJ2-7; CDR3: CASSQLLAGGREQYF; DNA: TGTGCCAGCAGCCAACTCCTGGCGGGGGGGCGCGAGCAGTACTTC
D: -; V: TRBV20-1; size: -; J: TRBJ2-1; CDR3: CSASLGHGNEQFF; DNA: TGCAGTGCTAGTCTAGGACACGGCAATGAGCAGTTCTTC
D: TRBD1; V: TRBV6-4; size: -; J: TRBJ1-4; CDR3: CASSEDRGSVKLFF; DNA: TGTGCCAGCAGTGAGGACAGGGGATCAGTAAAACTGTTTTTT
D: -; V: TRBV6-5; size: once; J: TRBJ1-1; CDR3: CAADRSGATEAFF; DNA: TGTGCCGCCGACAGGTCGGGCGCCACTGAAGCTTTCTTT
D: TRBD1; V: TRBV6-1; size: -; J: TRBJ2-1; CDR3: CASSEEGTAYNEQFF; DNA: TGTGCCAGCAGCGAAGAGGGGACAGCCTACAATGAGCAGTTCTTC
D: -; V: TRBV24-1; size: -; J: TRBJ2-2; CDR3: CATSDTRTAMTGELFF; DNA: TGTGCCACCAGTGATACCAGGACTGCCATGACCGGAGAGCTGTTTTTT
D: -; V: TRBV5-1; size: -; J: TRBJ1-1; CDR3: CASSPIGARLNTEAFF; DNA: TGCGCCAGCAGCCCGATAGGGGCCAGGCTGAACACTGAAGCTTTCTTT
D: TRBD2; V: TRBV28; size: -; J: TRBJ2-7; CDR3: CASSLAGRAAYEQYF; DNA: TGTGCCAGCAGTTTAGCAGGGAGGGCGGCCTACGAGCAGTACTTC
D: TRBD1; V: TRBV6-5; size: -; J: TRBJ2-7; CDR3: CASSTGQGMTYEQYF; DNA: TGTGCCAGCAGTACCGGACAGGGTATGACCTACGAGCAGTACTTC
D: -; V: TRBV21-1; size: -; J: TRBJ1-6; CDR3: CASSKGVGAHRSFPLHF; DNA: TGTGCCAGCAGCAAAGGAGTTGGGGCCCATCGTAGTTTTCCCCTCCACTTT
D: TRBD2; V: TRBV14; size: -; J: TRBJ2-1; CDR3: CASSRAGGLYNEQFF; DNA: TGTGCCAGCAGCCGAGCGGGGGGCCTCTACAATGAGCAGTTCTTC
D: TRBD1; V: TRBV5-1; size: -; J: TRBJ2-4; CDR3: CASSSGQGNIQYF; DNA: TGCGCCAGCAGCTCCGGACAGGGGAATATTCAGTACTTC
D: TRBD2; V: TRBV19; size: -; J: TRBJ2-5; CDR3: CASSNRLAGEETQYF; DNA: TGTGCCAGTAGTAATCGACTAGCGGGGGAAGAGACCCAGTACTTC
D: TRBD1; V: TRBV4-1; size: -; J: TRBJ1-6; CDR3: CASSQALQGINSPLHF; DNA: TGCGCCAGCAGCCAAGCGTTACAGGGGATTAACTCACCCCTCCACTTT
D: -; V: TRBV27; size: -; J: TRBJ2-1; CDR3: CASSLSPGGDYNEQFF; DNA: TGTGCCAGCAGTTTATCCCCGGGGGGCGATTACAATGAGCAGTTCTTC
D: -; V: TRBV7-3; size: many; J: TRBJ1-1; CDR3: CASSLMGRGGGTEAFF; DNA: TGTGCCAGCAGCTTAATGGGTCGGGGAGGGGGCACTGAAGCTTTCTTT
D: TRBD1; V: TRBV5-4; size: few; J: TRBJ1-6; CDR3: CASSLATGQGYNSPLHF; DNA: TGTGCCAGCAGCTTGGCCACCGGACAGGGTTATAATTCACCCCTCCACTTT
D: -; V: TRBV4-1; size: -; J: TRBJ1-1; CDR3: CASKRLGALNTEAFF; DNA: TGCGCCAGCAAGCGGCTGGGGGCCCTGAACACTGAAGCTTTCTTT
D: -; V: TRBV16; size: -; J: TRBJ1-2; CDR3: CASTRDRQWYGYTF; DNA: TGTGCCAGCACCCGTGACAGGCAATGGTATGGCTACACCTTC
D: TRBD2; V: TRBV7-9; size: once; J: TRBJ2-5; CDR3: CASTPAVAGGAGTQYF; DNA: TGTGCCAGCACCCCAGCGGTAGCGGGGGGTGCCGGGACCCAGTACTTC
D: -; V: TRBV11-1; size: -; J: TRBJ2-3; CDR3: CASENGGPTDTQYF; DNA: TGTGCCAGCGAAAACGGGGGGCCAACAGATACGCAGTATTTT
D: -; V: TRBV18; size: -; J: TRBJ1-6; CDR3: CASSLLVDSPLHF; DNA: TGTGCCAGCTCACTACTAGTAGATTCACCCCTCCACTTT
D: -; V: TRBV10-2; size: -; J: TRBJ2-3; CDR3: CASSGLQNTDTQYF; DNA: TGCGCCAGCAGTGGATTGCAGAACACAGATACGCAGTATTTT
D: -; V: TRBV9; size: -; J: TRBJ1-1; CDR3: CASSVVSGATEAFF; DNA: TGTGCCAGCAGCGTAGTTTCAGGGGCCACTGAAGCTTTCTTT
D: -; V: TRBV6-5; size: -; J: TRBJ2-7; CDR3: CASIPRPGDGDEQYF; DNA: TGTGCCAGCATACCGAGACCCGGAGACGGGGACGAGCAGTACTTC
D: TRBD2; V: TRBV7-2; size: -; J: TRBJ2-5; CDR3: CASSLRGGLAGEPLETQYF; DNA: TGTGCCAGCAGCTTACGGGGTGGGCTAGCGGGGGAGCCCCTCGAGACCCAGTACTTC
D: TRBD2; V: TRBV4-3; size: -; J: TRBJ2-7; CDR3: CASSQDLVVTGGAYEQYF; DNA: TGCGCCAGCAGCCAAGATTTGGTGGTAACGGGGGGTGCCTACGAGCAGTACTTC